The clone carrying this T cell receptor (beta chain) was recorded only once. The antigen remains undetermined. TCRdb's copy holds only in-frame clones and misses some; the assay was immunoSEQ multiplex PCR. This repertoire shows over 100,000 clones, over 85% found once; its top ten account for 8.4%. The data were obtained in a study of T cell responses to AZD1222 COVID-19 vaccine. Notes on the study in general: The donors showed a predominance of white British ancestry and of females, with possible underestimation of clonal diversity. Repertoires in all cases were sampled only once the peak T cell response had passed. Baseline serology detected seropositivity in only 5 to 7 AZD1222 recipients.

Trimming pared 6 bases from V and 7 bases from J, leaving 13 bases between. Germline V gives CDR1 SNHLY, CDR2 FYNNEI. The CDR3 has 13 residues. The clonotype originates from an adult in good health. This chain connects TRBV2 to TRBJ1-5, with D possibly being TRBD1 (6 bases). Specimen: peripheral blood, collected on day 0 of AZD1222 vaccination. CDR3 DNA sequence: TGTGCCAGCAGCGGACCGGGGGGCCAGCCCCAGCATTTT. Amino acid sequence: CASSGPGGQPQHF. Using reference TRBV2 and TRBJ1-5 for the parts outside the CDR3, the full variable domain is EPEVTQTPSHQVTQMGQEVILRCVPISNHLYFYWYRQILGQKVEFLVSFYNNEISEKSEIFDDQFSVERPDGSNFTLKIRSTKLEDSAMYFCASSGPGGQPQHFGDGTRLSIL.